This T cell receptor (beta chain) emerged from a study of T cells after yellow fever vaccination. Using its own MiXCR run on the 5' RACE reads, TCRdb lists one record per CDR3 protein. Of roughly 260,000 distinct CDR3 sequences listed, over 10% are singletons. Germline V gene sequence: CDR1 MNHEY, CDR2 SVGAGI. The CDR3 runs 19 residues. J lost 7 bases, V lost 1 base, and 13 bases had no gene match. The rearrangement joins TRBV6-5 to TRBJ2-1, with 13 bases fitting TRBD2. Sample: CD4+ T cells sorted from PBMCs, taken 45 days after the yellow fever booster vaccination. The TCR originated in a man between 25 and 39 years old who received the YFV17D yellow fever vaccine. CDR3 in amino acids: CASSYLHPGLAGVRNEQFF. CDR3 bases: TGTGCCAGCAGTTACTTGCATCCCGGACTAGCGGGAGTAAGGAATGAGCAGTTCTTC.